This T cell receptor beta chain was sequenced during a study of technical replicates of blood from a handful of donors. Some clones are missing from TCRdb's copy, which holds only in-frame ones; the method was immunoSEQ multiplex PCR. The top ten hold under 6.5% of the sample, which has 60,000 or so clones, about 86% seen once. The CDR3 consists of 14 residues. Trimming shortened V by 10 bases and J by 6 bases, and 19 bases separated the two germline ends. Germline V gene lookup returns CDR1 MNHNS and CDR2 SASEGT. The sample consisted of PBMCs. This clonotype was sampled from a human donor in good health. Some clones in this sample may be carry-over from other donors' samples. The chain employs TRBV6-1 and TRBJ1-5; possibly TRBD1 for D (5 bases). The CDR3 loop is CATLGFQGGQPQHF. The CDR3 DNA sequence: TGTGCCACCCTAGGTTTCCAGGGAGGTCAGCCCCAGCATTTT.